This T cell receptor beta chain originates from a study of blood T cell repertoires in COVID-19. The overall study: Acute and convalescent COVID-19 samples came from the United States, Italy and Spain. PBMCs, B-cell-depleted T cells, or T cells provided the cDNA or gDNA that made up the material.

Germline CDR1 and CDR2: MNHEY and SMNVEV (reference sequence). The CDR3 length is 13 residues. Trimming shortened V by 3 bases and J by 6 bases, and 8 bases separated the two germline ends. Per the original data handling: Estimated nucleated cell counts came from reference gene primer amplification. The table came from immunoSEQ multiplex PCR; TCRdb's copy has only in-frame clones and leaves some out. The V and J calls and clone size were taken over from that table, and D and trimming were inferred from the DNA. The repertoire includes about 200,000 clones, 85% to 90% of them detected once, and 2.2% sits in the top ten.

The receptor was isolated from a woman in her fifties or sixties with acute or convalescent COVID-19. The chain carries TRBV27 and TRBJ2-2; maybe TRBD1 (6 bases). The sequenced material came from peripheral blood. The CDR3: CASSFDRPGELFF. The CDR3 DNA follows: TGTGCCAGCAGTTTCGACAGGCCCGGGGAGCTGTTTTTT.